The clone carrying this TCR beta chain was recorded a few times. The antigen remains undetermined. A J-beta primer mix and a sample-barcoded 5' primer were used in a second PCR of about 7 to 12 cycles. TCRdb re-called the 5' RACE reads with MiXCR, one entry per CDR3 protein. The sample has 1.6 million or so distinct CDR3 sequences; about 31% are singletons. The record originates from a study of blood T cells in healthy people across ages. On the study more broadly: Template switching retrieved approximately one barcoded beta molecule for each two T cells.

This CDR3 region has 20 residues. The trim removed 5 bases at V and 2 bases at J, leaving 15 bases unmatched. In germline, CDR1 is MGHRA, CDR2 YSYEKL. General study results and limits: What prevented conclusive comparison of naive and antigen-experienced cells was that PBMCs were unsorted.

The source material was blood. The receptor was isolated from a young woman in good health. The V and J genes are TRBV4-1 and TRBJ2-1; TRBD2 agrees at 13 bases. In DNA, the CDR3 is TGCGCCAGCAGCTCAACCCGGACTAGCGGGAGTAGGGGCCCCTACAATGAGCAGTTCTTC. Its protein is CASSSTRTSGSRGPYNEQFF.